The 13 T cell receptor beta chains given below trace back to one sample, sequenced in a study of blood T cell repertoires in COVID-19. Generated by immunoSEQ multiplex PCR, the TCRdb table keeps only in-frame clones and is missing some. The data hold 310,000 or so clones, with approximately 83% observed a single time. Sequencing was carried out using peripheral blood. The receptor source for this set is a woman aged 25 to 39 who had recovered from COVID-19.

V and J are TRBV18 and TRBJ1-1; D ambiguous. Per germline, CDR1 KGHSH and CDR2 LQKENI. The CDR3 has 12 residues. V gave up 6 bases and J gave up 5 bases, with 10 bases separating them. The CDR3 reads CASSREITEAFF. The CDR3 bases are TGTGCCAGCTCGAGGGAAATAACTGAAGCTTTCTTT.

The chain combines TRBV21-1 with TRBJ2-4; the listed D gene, TRBD1, was not tested against the DNA. TRBV21-1 is tagged as a pseudogene. This CDR3 has 11 amino acids. This CDR3 is CASSPGPRAYF. DNA for the CDR3: TGTGCCAGCAGCCCAGGGCCCAGGGCGTACTTC.

This rearrangement joins TRBV7-2 to TRBJ2-1; 7 nucleotides agree with TRBD2. The J segment lost 9 bases and the V segment lost 4 bases, leaving 15 bases of the junction unmatched. Germline V gene sequence: CDR1 SGHTA, CDR2 FQGNSA. CDR3 length: 16 residues. In DNA, the CDR3 is TGTGCCAGCAGCTGGAGGCTAGGGACTAACCTACGTGAGCAGTTCTTC. It codes for CASSWRLGTNLREQFF.

The chain combines TRBV30 with TRBJ2-7; possible D gene TRBD1, 6 bases. Germline V lookup: CDR1 GTSNPN, CDR2 SVGIG (reference sequence). The CDR3 loop spans 13 amino acids. Trimming took 2 bases from V and 2 from J, leaving 10 bases between them. This chain's CDR3 is CAWSTGHTYEQYF. The DNA for the CDR3 is TGTGCCTGGAGTACGGGACACACCTACGAGCAGTACTTC.

The chain employs TRBV9 and TRBJ2-3; no firm D call. CDR1 is SGDLS, CDR2 YYNGEE, per germline. The CDR3 has 18 amino acids. V gave up 4 bases and J gave up 3 bases, with 24 bases separating them. The CDR3 sequence: CASSLDPRGPSRTDTQYF. Here the CDR3 DNA reads TGTGCCAGCAGCCTAGACCCCAGAGGCCCCTCTCGAACAGATACGCAGTATTTT.

The rearrangement joins TRBV4-1 to TRBJ1-1; TRBD1 agrees at 7 bases. V shed 0 bases and J 4 bases; nucleotides not matched to a gene: 8. Germline lookup yields CDR1 MGHRA and CDR2 YSYEKL. The CDR3 is made up of 16 amino acids. For the CDR3, the DNA is TGCGCCAGCAGCCAAGATCTCGAGGGGGCAGGCACTGAAGCTTTCTTT. Protein sequence: CASSQDLEGAGTEAFF.

V gene TRBV29-1 combines with J gene TRBJ1-4; D unresolved. Germline-derived CDR1 and CDR2 are SQVTM and ANQGSEA. The CDR3 sequence is 14 residues long. Trimming took off 3 bases at V and 3 bases at J, with 11 bases between the two ends. Here the CDR3 reads CSVDPRHPNEKLFF. The CDR3 nucleotides are TGCAGCGTTGACCCCAGGCACCCTAATGAAAAACTGTTTTTT.

This chain links TRBV2 with TRBJ1-2; D not resolved. Germline loops: CDR1 SNHLY, CDR2 FYNNEI. The CDR3 totals 14 residues. Deletions cut 2 bases from V and 4 bases from J, with 11 bases between. CDR3 coding DNA: TGTGCCAGCAGTGAACTCCGTACTCGCTATGGCTACACCTTC. Translating gives CASSELRTRYGYTF.

The gene calls are TRBV11-2 and TRBJ2-7; possible D gene TRBD2, 6 bases. Trimming removed 3 bases at V and 0 bases at J, with 9 bases between. CDR3 length equals 14 residues. CDR1 is SGHAT, CDR2 FQNNGV, per germline. CDR3 DNA sequence: TGTGCCAGCAGCTTCTTTAGCGGCTCCTACGAGCAGTACTTC. Protein: CASSFFSGSYEQYF.

CDR3 sequence reads: CASSFWGDVQPQHF. The CDR3 bases are TGTGCCAGCAGCTTTTGGGGGGACGTTCAGCCCCAGCATTTT. The chain recombines TRBV5-4 with TRBJ1-5, with a tentative D call TRBD1 (5 bases). The CDR3 covers 14 residues. The V and J ends lost 2 bases and 6 bases respectively, with 12 bases between them. CDR1 and CDR2 (germline): SGHNT, YYREEE (reference sequence).

The chain joins TRBV3-1 (or the pseudogene TRBV3-2) to TRBJ2-7; possibly TRBD1 for D (6 bases). The CDR3 has 15 residues. V lost 0 bases, J lost 4 bases, and 13 bases lay in between. Germline CDR1 LGHDT, CDR2 YNNKEL (reference sequence). CDR3 bases: TGTGCCAGCAGCCAAGAGCTGGGGGCGAGGTACGAGCAGTACTTC. It is translated as CASSQELGARYEQYF.

This clone was detected only once. The CDR3 sequence: CASTSPDQDTQYF. CDR3 sequence (DNA): TGCGCCAGCACCTCACCAGATCAGGATACGCAGTATTTT. The rearrangement joins TRBV5-1 to TRBJ2-3; D is uncertain. V dropped 6 bases and J dropped 6 bases, with 14 bases sitting between them. Germline CDR1 SGHRS, CDR2 YFSETQ. The CDR3 contains 13 residues. The full variable domain, its missing parts supplied by reference TRBV5-1 and TRBJ2-3, is KAGVTQTPRYLIKTRGQQVTLSCSPISGHRSVSWYQQTPGQGLQFLFEYFSETQRNKGNFPGRFSGRQFSNSRSEMNVSTLELGDSALYLCASTSPDQDTQYFGPGTRLTVL.

This rearrangement joins TRBV6-4 to TRBJ2-3; 10 nucleotides align to TRBD2. Per germline, CDR1 MRHNA and CDR2 SNTAGT. Trimming took 3 bases from V and 2 from J; bases not matched to a gene: 5. There are 16 residues in the CDR3. The CDR3 sequence: CASSEGLAAYTDTQYF. CDR3 coding DNA: TGTGCCAGCAGTGAAGGACTAGCGGCTTACACAGATACGCAGTATTTT.